The 12 T cell receptor beta chains presented below share a single source sample, sequenced in a study of blood T cell repertoires in COVID-19. This table comes from immunoSEQ multiplex PCR, and its TCRdb copy is limited to in-frame clones, with some not included. There are roughly 250,000 clones in the sample; about 80% occur only once, and 15% to 18% lies in the top ten. The sequencing sample was made of peripheral blood. The source is a person aged 65 to 85 with COVID-19, enrolled during active disease.

The chain links TRBV6-4 to TRBJ2-7; 8 bases line up with TRBD2. This CDR3 has 17 amino acids. The J segment lost 0 bases and the V segment lost 8 bases, leaving 15 bases of the junction unmatched. Germline loops: CDR1 MRHNA, CDR2 SNTAGT. The CDR3 region is CASLTSELAASSYEQYF. CDR3 bases: TGTGCCAGCCTAACCTCCGAACTAGCGGCGAGCTCCTACGAGCAGTACTTC.

This chain connects TRBV28 to TRBJ2-1; TRBD2 aligns across 9 bases. The CDR3 totals 16 residues. V lost 4 bases and J lost 6; bases outside the gene matches: 10. Germline loops: CDR1 MDHEN, CDR2 SYDVKM. The CDR3 DNA sequence: TGTGCCAGCAGTTCGAGCGGGAGGAAAAGAGTCAATGAGCAGTTCTTC. Amino acids: CASSSSGRKRVNEQFF.

J is TRBJ1-5 and V is TRBV28; tentative D call: TRBD1 (5 bases). V lost 1 base and J 0 bases, leaving 13 bases between the germline ends. The CDR3 totals 17 residues. Germline CDR1 reads MDHEN; CDR2 reads SYDVKM. Here the CDR3 reads CASSLYGGTASNQPQHF. The CDR3 DNA follows: TGTGCCAGCAGTTTATATGGTGGGACTGCTAGCAATCAGCCCCAGCATTTT.

The chain links TRBV6-5 to TRBJ1-3; no clear D. The germline V and J ends were trimmed by 6 bases and 4 bases, with 13 bases remaining between them. From germline, CDR1 is MNHEY and CDR2 SVGAGI. This CDR3 is 14 amino acids long. Here the CDR3 reads CASSLSGSGNTIYF. CDR3 nucleotide sequence: TGTGCCAGCAGCCTTTCGGGTTCCGGAAACACCATATATTTT.

The V gene is TRBV20-1, the J gene TRBJ1-2; D gene ambiguous. The CDR3 extends over 16 amino acids. With 3 bases removed from V and 4 bases from J, the gap between germline ends came to 21 bases. Germline CDR1 DFQATT, CDR2 SNEGSKA (reference sequence). CDR3 region: CSASGSSGAVGYGYTF. The DNA for the CDR3 is TGCAGTGCTAGTGGGTCGTCAGGTGCCGTCGGCTATGGCTACACCTTC.

The chain couples TRBV7-3 to TRBJ2-5, with 9 bases that match TRBD1. The CDR3 has 15 residues. Trimming took 0 bases from V and 4 from J; bases not matched to a gene: 3. CDR1 SGHTA and CDR2 FQGTGA come from the germline V gene. The CDR3 DNA sequence: TGTGCCAGCAGCTTAACGGGACAGGGTTCAGAGACCCAGTACTTC. Its translation: CASSLTGQGSETQYF. Combining the CDR3 with reference TRBV7-3 and TRBJ2-5 gives the whole variable domain GAGVSQTPSNKVTEKGKYVELRCDPISGHTALYWYRQSLGQGPEFLIYFQGTGAADDSGLPNDRFFAVRPEGSVSTLKIQRTERGDSAVYLCASSLTGQGSETQYFGPGTRLLVL.

This CDR3 reads CASSLWTAASPLHF. For the CDR3, the DNA is TGTGCCAGCAGCTTATGGACAGCGGCATCACCCCTCCACTTT. V usage is TRBV7-8 and J usage is TRBJ1-6, with D perhaps TRBD1 (6 bases). Germline V gene lookup returns CDR1 SGHVS and CDR2 FQNEAQ. Trimming pared 2 bases from V and 10 bases from J, leaving 12 bases between. The CDR3 extends over 14 amino acids.

In DNA, the CDR3 is TGTGCCACTGGACGGAGTCAGCGGGCAGATACGCAGTATTTT. Translated: CATGRSQRADTQYF. V gene TRBV24-1 combines with J gene TRBJ2-3; possibly TRBD2 for D (6 bases). CDR3 length equals 14 residues. Germline V gene lookup returns CDR1 KGHDR and CDR2 SFDVKD. Trimming removed 10 bases at V and 4 bases at J, with 17 bases between.

This chain connects TRBV7-3 to TRBJ2-2, with D perhaps TRBD1 (5 bases). The V and J ends lost 1 base and 2 bases respectively, with 11 bases between them. The CDR3 extends over 16 amino acids. Germline CDR1 is SGHTA and CDR2 is FQGTGA. The CDR3 reads CASSLRWGVNTGELFF. The CDR3 DNA is TGTGCCAGCAGCTTAAGGTGGGGCGTAAACACCGGGGAGCTGTTTTTT.

The genes are TRBV6-2 or TRBV6-3 and TRBJ2-7, with a possible D match to TRBD2 (6 bases). The CDR3 sequence is 13 residues long. Germline loops: CDR1 MNHEY, CDR2 SVGEGT. V was pared by 2 bases and J by 6 bases, with 11 bases between. This CDR3 reads CASSYVFGGEQYF. As DNA, the CDR3 is TGTGCCAGCAGTTACGTCTTCGGGGGCGAGCAGTACTTC.

The rearrangement links TRBV5-4 to TRBJ2-6; 9 bases fit TRBD1. The V and J ends lost 0 bases and 2 bases, in that order; junction bases with no gene match: 3. Germline-derived CDR1 and CDR2 are SGHNT and YYREEE (reference sequence). This CDR3 region has 17 residues. CDR3 sequence: CASSLGQGVAGANVLTF. As DNA, the CDR3 is TGTGCCAGCAGCTTGGGACAGGGGGTGGCTGGGGCCAACGTCCTGACTTTC.

This clone was observed a few times. The chain is built from TRBV3-1 (or the pseudogene TRBV3-2) and TRBJ1-1; D is possibly TRBD1 (5 bases). V dropped 4 bases and J dropped 0 bases, with 9 bases sitting between them. The CDR3 runs to 14 residues. In germline, CDR1 is LGHDT, CDR2 YNNKEL (reference sequence). CDR3 protein: CASSRTSMNTEAFF. As DNA, the CDR3 is TGTGCCAGCAGCCGGACATCCATGAACACTGAAGCTTTCTTT.